One sample yielded the 6 T cell receptor beta chains listed below, sequenced in a study of blood T cell repertoires in COVID-19. Clones were read by immunoSEQ multiplex PCR, and TCRdb kept only the in-frame ones, dropping some. The profile shows around 310,000 clones, about 90% of them singletons. Sequenced input: peripheral blood. These receptors came from a woman in her 40s with COVID-19, enrolled during active disease.

V and J are TRBV28 and TRBJ1-1, with D hard to call. This CDR3 has 12 residues. Germline CDR1 and CDR2: MDHEN and SYDVKM. Between the trimmed V and J ends, which lost 4 bases and 7 bases, there was a span of 10 bases. CDR3 nucleotides: TGTGCCAGCAGTTCGTTTGACATTGAAGCTTTCTTT. It encodes CASSSFDIEAFF.

V usage is TRBV7-9 and J usage is TRBJ2-2; D is perhaps TRBD2 (6 bases). Deletions cut 2 bases from V and 4 bases from J, with 14 bases between. The CDR3 runs to 16 residues. The germline CDR1 and CDR2 sequences are SEHNR and FQNEAQ (reference sequence). The CDR3 region has the DNA TGTGCCAGCAGCTTAATGGCTAGCGAGGGCACCGGGGAGCTGTTTTTT. It translates to CASSLMASEGTGELFF. Using reference TRBV7-9 and TRBJ2-2 for the parts outside the CDR3, the full variable domain is DTGVSQNPRHKITKRGQNVTFRCDPISEHNRLYWYRQTLGQGPEFLTYFQNEAQLEKSRLLSDRFSAERPKGSFSTLEIQRTEQGDSAMYLCASSLMASEGTGELFFGEGSRLTVL.

V gene TRBV4-3 combines with J gene TRBJ2-5, with D perhaps TRBD1 (6 bases). Germline assignment: CDR1 LGHNA and CDR2 YSLEER. The CDR3 contains 17 residues. Trimming shortened V by 4 bases and J by 2 bases, and 20 bases separated the two germline ends. The CDR3 here is CASSPDVGRTEQETQYF. CDR3 bases: TGCGCCAGCAGCCCGGACGTGGGTAGGACAGAACAAGAGACCCAGTACTTC.

This rearrangement joins TRBV4-1 to TRBJ2-6, with 16 bases fitting TRBD2. Germline CDR1 and CDR2: MGHRA and YSYEKL. Trimming removed 0 bases from V and 4 bases from J; junction bases left unmatched: 6. There are 20 residues in the CDR3. CDR3: CASSQDPGLAGGPGANVLTF. CDR3 nucleotide sequence: TGCGCCAGCAGCCAAGACCCGGGACTAGCGGGGGGGCCCGGGGCCAACGTCCTGACTTTC.

This clone was seen once. The chain combines TRBV2 with TRBJ1-1; weak D call: TRBD1 (6 bases). V gave up 5 bases and J gave up 4 bases, with 14 bases separating them. The length of the CDR3 is 14 residues. Germline V gene sequence: CDR1 SNHLY, CDR2 FYNNEI. The CDR3 coding sequence is TGTGCCAGCAGTTTTACAGGGAGTTCCACTGAAGCTTTCTTT. This translates into CASSFTGSSTEAFF. Looking up the rest from reference TRBV2 and TRBJ1-1 gives the full variable domain: EPEVTQTPSHQVTQMGQEVILRCVPISNHLYFYWYRQILGQKVEFLVSFYNNEISEKSEIFDDQFSVERPDGSNFTLKIRSTKLEDSAMYFCASSFTGSSTEAFFGQGTRLTVV.

V is TRBV7-8 and J is TRBJ2-7; perhaps TRBD2 as D (7 bases). V lost 7 bases and J 3 bases, leaving 16 bases between the germline ends. This CDR3 region has 14 residues. In germline, CDR1 is SGHVS, CDR2 FQNEAQ. The CDR3 reads CASTLGGGGYEQYF. CDR3 nucleotides: TGTGCCAGCACCCTCGGGGGAGGGGGCTACGAGCAGTACTTC.